This T cell receptor beta chain originates from a study of CD8 T cells in ankylosing spondylitis. General observations from the study: There was reportedly significant enrichment of clones that were disease-linked in matched ankylosing spondylitis synovial fluid.

The V end was cut by 6 bases, the J end by 8 bases, with 17 bases between. The CDR3 spans 14 residues. In germline, CDR1 is MNHEY, CDR2 SVGAGI. TCRdb re-analysed the 5' RACE reads in MiXCR, keeping a single row per CDR3 protein. The sample lists 200,000 to 250,000 distinct CDR3 sequences; less than 9.5% were seen once. A remark on this clonotype: What it binds is not known.

The sample comprised blood, either unsorted or a sorted T cell fraction (not recorded which). The chain couples TRBV6-5 to TRBJ1-3, with a possible D match to TRBD1 (5 bases). This TCR was recovered from a female donor with ankylosing spondylitis or in good health (not recorded which). DNA for the CDR3: TGTGCCAGCAGACGGACACCTCTAGGTGACACCATATATTTT. Translating it yields CASRRTPLGDTIYF.